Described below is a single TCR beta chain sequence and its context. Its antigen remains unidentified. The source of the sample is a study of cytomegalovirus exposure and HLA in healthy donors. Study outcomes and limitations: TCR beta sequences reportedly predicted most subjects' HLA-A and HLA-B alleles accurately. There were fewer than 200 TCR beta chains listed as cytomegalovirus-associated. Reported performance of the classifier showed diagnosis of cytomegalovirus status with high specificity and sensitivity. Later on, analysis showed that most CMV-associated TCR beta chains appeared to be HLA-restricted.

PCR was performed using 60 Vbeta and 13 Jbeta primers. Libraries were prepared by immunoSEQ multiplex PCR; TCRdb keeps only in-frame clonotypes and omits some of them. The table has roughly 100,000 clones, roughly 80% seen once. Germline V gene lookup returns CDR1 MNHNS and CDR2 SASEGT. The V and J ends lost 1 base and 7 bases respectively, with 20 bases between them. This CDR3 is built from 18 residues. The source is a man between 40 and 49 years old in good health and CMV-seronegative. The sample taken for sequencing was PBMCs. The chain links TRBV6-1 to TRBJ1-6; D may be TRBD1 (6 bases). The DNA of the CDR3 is TGTGCCAGCAGTGAAGGGACTCGGGGGGCGCGAGGGAATTCACCCCTCCACTTT. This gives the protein CASSEGTRGARGNSPLHF.